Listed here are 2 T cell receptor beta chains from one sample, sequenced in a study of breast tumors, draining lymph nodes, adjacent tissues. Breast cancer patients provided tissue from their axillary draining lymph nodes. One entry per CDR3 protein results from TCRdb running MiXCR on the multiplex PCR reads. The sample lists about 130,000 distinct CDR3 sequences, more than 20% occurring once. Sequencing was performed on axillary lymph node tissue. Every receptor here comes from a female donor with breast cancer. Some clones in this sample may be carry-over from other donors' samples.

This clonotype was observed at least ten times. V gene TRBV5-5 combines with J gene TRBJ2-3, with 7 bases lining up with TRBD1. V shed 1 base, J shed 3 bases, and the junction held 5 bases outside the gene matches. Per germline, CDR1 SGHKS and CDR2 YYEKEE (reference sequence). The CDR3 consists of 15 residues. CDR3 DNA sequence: TGTGCCAGCAGCTTGCTAGGGGGCTGGACAGATACGCAGTATTTT. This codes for CASSLLGGWTDTQYF.

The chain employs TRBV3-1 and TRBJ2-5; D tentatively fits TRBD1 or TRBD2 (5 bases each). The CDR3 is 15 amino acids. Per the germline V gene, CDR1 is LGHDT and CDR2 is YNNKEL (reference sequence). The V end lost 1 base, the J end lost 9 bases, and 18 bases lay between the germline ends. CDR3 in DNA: TGTGCCAGCAGCCAAGCCAGGGCCGGGGTAGGCTCCCAGTACTTC. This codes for CASSQARAGVGSQYF.